The 14 T cell receptor beta chains listed next were all sequenced from one sample in a study of blood T cells in healthy people across ages. With a J-beta primer mix and a sample-barcoded 5' primer, a second PCR ran about 7 to 12 cycles. TCRdb itself ran the 5' RACE reads through MiXCR, one entry per CDR3 protein. This sample has about 730,000 distinct CDR3 sequences, with roughly two fifths found just once. The sample comprised blood. These receptor sequences come from a woman in her fifties or sixties in good health.

The rearrangement links TRBV7-2 to TRBJ2-7; 11 positions match TRBD2. The tail of the sequence fits TRBJ2-5 better, so the J call may be wrong. Germline V gene lookup returns CDR1 SGHTA and CDR2 FQGNSA. This CDR3 region has 15 residues. For the CDR3, the DNA is TGTGCCAGCACCCATAGCGGGAGGGCCCCCAAGACCCAGTACTTC. This codes for CASTHSGRAPKTQYF.

Concerning this clonotype itself: The junction and the germline gene differ at one end; a read error may be behind it. V and J are TRBV6-6 and TRBJ2-1; TRBD2 aligns across 13 bases. Germline CDR1 is MNHNY and CDR2 is SVGAGI (reference sequence). This CDR3 is built from 17 residues. This CDR3 is CACSYFGLAGAYNEQFF. CDR3 DNA: TGTGCCTGCAGTTACTTCGGACTAGCGGGGGCCTACAATGAGCAGTTCTTC.

This chain connects TRBV14 to TRBJ1-2, with 9 bases fitting TRBD1. This CDR3 has 15 residues. Unmatched junction bases numbered 6, after V lost 3 bases and J lost 4 bases. Germline V gives CDR1 SGHDN, CDR2 FVKESK. This chain's CDR3 is CASSHAGTGRYGYTF. As DNA, the CDR3 is TGTGCCAGCAGCCATGCCGGGACAGGGCGCTATGGCTACACCTTC.

This clonotype occurred a few times. The V gene is TRBV12-3 or TRBV12-4, the J gene TRBJ2-1; perhaps TRBD2 as D (5 bases). Trimming shortened V by 6 bases and J by 4 bases, and 13 bases separated the two germline ends. This CDR3 has 14 amino acids. The CDR3 DNA reads as TGTGCCAGCAGCCCTGCGGGTGGTTACAATGAGCAGTTCTTC. Amino acids: CASSPAGGYNEQFF.

This clonotype was detected ten times or more. The chain recombines TRBV29-1 with TRBJ2-5; D perhaps matches TRBD2 (5 bases). The ends were cut back, 0 bases at V and 5 bases at J, with 13 bases in the middle. CDR3 length: 14 amino acids. Germline V gene data show CDR1 as SQVTM and CDR2 as ANQGSEA. Written as DNA, the CDR3 is TGCAGCGTTGAAGATCAACGGGGTGGGGAGACCCAGTACTTC. Its translation is CSVEDQRGGETQYF.

This CDR3 is CASSVDRESGYNEQYF. The DNA for the CDR3 is TGTGCCAGCAGCGTAGATCGGGAGAGTGGCTACAATGAGCAGTACTTC. The chain employs TRBV9 and TRBJ2-1; D perhaps matches TRBD2 (6 bases). TRBJ2-7 matches the DNA end more closely, so the J call is doubtful. The CDR3 covers 16 residues. Germline V gene lookup returns CDR1 SGDLS and CDR2 YYNGEE.

This clonotype was detected a few times. This rearrangement joins TRBV20-1 to TRBJ1-2; possible D gene TRBD1, 6 bases. This CDR3 is 12 amino acids long. V was trimmed by 4 bases and J by 5 bases, leaving 11 bases between them. Germline V CDR1 and CDR2: DFQATT, SNEGSKA (reference sequence). The CDR3 here is CSATEGGYGYTF. CDR3 in DNA: TGCAGTGCTACCGAGGGGGGGTATGGCTACACCTTC.

This chain connects TRBV29-1 to TRBJ2-2, with D perhaps TRBD2 (6 bases). Germline-derived CDR1 and CDR2 are SQVTM and ANQGSEA. The V end lost 8 bases, the J end lost 4 bases, and 14 bases lay between the germline ends. CDR3 length: 13 amino acids. The DNA for the CDR3 is TGCAGCACTATTCTAGCGAGCACCGGGGAGCTGTTTTTT. It yields the protein CSTILASTGELFF.

This clonotype was seen a handful of times. V is TRBV20-1 and J is TRBJ2-3; the match to TRBD1 covers 8 bases. The trim removed 3 bases at V and 1 base at J, leaving 15 bases unmatched. CDR1 is DFQATT, CDR2 SNEGSKA, per germline (reference sequence). CDR3 length equals 18 residues. The chain's CDR3 is CSARATPGQERRTDTQYF. The DNA for the CDR3 is TGCAGTGCTAGGGCAACTCCGGGACAGGAAAGGCGCACAGATACGCAGTATTTT.

This chain joins TRBV9 and TRBJ2-7, with D possibly being TRBD1 (6 bases). The CDR3 is 13 amino acids. CDR1 SGDLS and CDR2 YYNGEE come from the germline V gene. The ends were cut back, 4 bases at V and 5 bases at J, with 13 bases in the middle. CDR3 region: CASSTGPTDEQYF. CDR3 DNA sequence: TGTGCCAGCAGCACAGGGCCGACTGACGAGCAGTACTTC.

The V and J genes are TRBV6-2 or TRBV6-3 and TRBJ1-5, with D unclear. The CDR3 loop spans 15 amino acids. The ends were cut back, 0 bases at V and 4 bases at J, with 10 bases in the middle. CDR1 MNHEY and CDR2 SVGEGT come from the germline V gene. The CDR3 loop is CASSYSSFANQPQHF. CDR3 in DNA: TGTGCCAGCAGTTACTCGAGTTTCGCGAATCAGCCCCAGCATTTT.

Written as DNA, the CDR3 is TGTGCCATCAGAACTGGACAGGATCTAAACTATGGCTACACCTTC. This sequence encodes CAIRTGQDLNYGYTF. This chain joins TRBV10-3 and TRBJ1-2; 7 bases line up with TRBD1. Germline V gene lookup returns CDR1 ENHRY and CDR2 SYGVKD. This CDR3 is 15 amino acids long. V dropped 6 bases and J dropped 2; count of bases not matched to a gene: 9.

The V and J genes are TRBV2 and TRBJ2-1; the match to TRBD2 covers 7 bases. With V trimmed by 4 bases and J by 4 bases, 7 bases remained unmatched. Germline CDR1 reads SNHLY; CDR2 reads FYNNEI. The CDR3 totals 15 residues. This CDR3 reads CASSATGRKYNEQFF. As DNA, the CDR3 is TGTGCCAGCAGTGCTACCGGGAGGAAGTACAATGAGCAGTTCTTC.

This clonotype was seen only a few times. J is TRBJ1-2 and V is TRBV27, with unresolved D. The CDR3 runs to 15 residues. Germline V gene data show CDR1 as MNHEY and CDR2 as SMNVEV (reference sequence). The V gene lost 0 bases and the J gene lost 7 bases, with 15 bases spanning the gap. DNA for the CDR3: TGTGCCAGCAGTTTATCCGGTGTCGGTTGGGGTGGCTACACCTTC. Translation gives CASSLSGVGWGGYTF.